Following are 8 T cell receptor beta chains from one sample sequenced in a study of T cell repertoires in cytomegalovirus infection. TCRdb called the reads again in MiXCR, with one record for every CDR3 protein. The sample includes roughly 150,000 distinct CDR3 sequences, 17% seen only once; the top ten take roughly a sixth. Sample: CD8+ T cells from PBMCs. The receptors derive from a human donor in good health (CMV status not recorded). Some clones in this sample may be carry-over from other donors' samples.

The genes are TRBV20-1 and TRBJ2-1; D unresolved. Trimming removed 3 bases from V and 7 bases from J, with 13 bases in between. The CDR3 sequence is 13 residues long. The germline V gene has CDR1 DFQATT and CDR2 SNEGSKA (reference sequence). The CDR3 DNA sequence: TGCAGTGCTAGGGGAATCGGATTAAATGAGCAGTTCTTC. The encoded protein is CSARGIGLNEQFF.

CDR3 bases: TGTGCCAGCAGTTCCCCCGAGGAGGTCTACTATGGCTACACCTTC. This encodes CASSSPEEVYYGYTF. V usage is TRBV28 and J usage is TRBJ1-2, with unresolved D. Trimming took off 4 bases at V and 3 bases at J, with 15 bases between the two ends. The germline V gene encodes CDR1 MDHEN and CDR2 SYDVKM. This CDR3 comprises 15 residues.

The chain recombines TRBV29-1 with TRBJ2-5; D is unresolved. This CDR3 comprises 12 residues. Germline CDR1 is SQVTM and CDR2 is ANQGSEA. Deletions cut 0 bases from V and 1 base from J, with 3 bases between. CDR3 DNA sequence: TGCAGCGTTGAAGACCTCCAAGAGACCCAGTACTTC. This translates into CSVEDLQETQYF.

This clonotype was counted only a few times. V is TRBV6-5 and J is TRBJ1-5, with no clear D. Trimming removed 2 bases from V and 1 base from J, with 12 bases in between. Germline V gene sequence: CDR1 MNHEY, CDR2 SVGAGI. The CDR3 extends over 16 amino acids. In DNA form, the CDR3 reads TGTGCCAGCAGTTACAAATCGCCCCAGAGCAATCAGCCCCAGCATTTT. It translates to CASSYKSPQSNQPQHF.

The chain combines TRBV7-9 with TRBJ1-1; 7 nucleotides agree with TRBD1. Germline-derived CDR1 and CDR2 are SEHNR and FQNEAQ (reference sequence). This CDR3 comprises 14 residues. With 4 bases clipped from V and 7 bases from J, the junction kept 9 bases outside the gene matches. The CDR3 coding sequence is TGTGCCAGCAGCTCCTCTGGACAGGCGCGTGAAGCTTTCTTT. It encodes CASSSSGQAREAFF.

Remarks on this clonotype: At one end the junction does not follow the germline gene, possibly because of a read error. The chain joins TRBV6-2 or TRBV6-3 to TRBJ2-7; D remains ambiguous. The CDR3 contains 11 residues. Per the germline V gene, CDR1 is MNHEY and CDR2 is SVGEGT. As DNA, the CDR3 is TGTGACAGCAGTTATCCCCACGAGCAGTACTTC. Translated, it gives CDSSYPHEQYF.

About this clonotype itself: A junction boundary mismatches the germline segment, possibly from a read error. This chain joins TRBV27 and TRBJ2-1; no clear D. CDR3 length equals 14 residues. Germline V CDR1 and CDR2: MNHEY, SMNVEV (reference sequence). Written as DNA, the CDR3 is TGTGACAGCAGTCCCCTGAGCTCCTACAATGAGCAGTTCTTC. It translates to CDSSPLSSYNEQFF.

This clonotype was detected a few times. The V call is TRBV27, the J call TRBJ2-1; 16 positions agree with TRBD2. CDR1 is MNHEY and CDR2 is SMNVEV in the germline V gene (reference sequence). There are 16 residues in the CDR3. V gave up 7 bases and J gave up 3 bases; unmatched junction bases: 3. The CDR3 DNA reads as TGTGCCAGCACGGGACTAGCGGGAGGGAGCTACAATGAGCAGTTCTTC. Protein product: CASTGLAGGSYNEQFF.